One TCR beta chain is described in this entry. The sample is drawn from a study of identical twins. Germline CDR1 LGHDT, CDR2 YNNKEL (reference sequence). Deletions cut 0 bases from V and 6 bases from J, with 6 bases between. The CDR3 has 12 residues. TCRdb independently ran MiXCR on the 5' RACE reads; one entry per CDR3 protein. The sample shows 1.5 million to 2 million distinct CDR3 sequences, about 31% of them seen only once. Sequenced: cord blood. The receptor's source is a newborn girl in good health. This chain uses TRBV3-1 with TRBJ2-7; D uncertain. CDR3 in amino acids: CASSQERGEQYF. In DNA, the CDR3 is TGTGCCAGCAGCCAAGAACGTGGCGAGCAGTACTTC.